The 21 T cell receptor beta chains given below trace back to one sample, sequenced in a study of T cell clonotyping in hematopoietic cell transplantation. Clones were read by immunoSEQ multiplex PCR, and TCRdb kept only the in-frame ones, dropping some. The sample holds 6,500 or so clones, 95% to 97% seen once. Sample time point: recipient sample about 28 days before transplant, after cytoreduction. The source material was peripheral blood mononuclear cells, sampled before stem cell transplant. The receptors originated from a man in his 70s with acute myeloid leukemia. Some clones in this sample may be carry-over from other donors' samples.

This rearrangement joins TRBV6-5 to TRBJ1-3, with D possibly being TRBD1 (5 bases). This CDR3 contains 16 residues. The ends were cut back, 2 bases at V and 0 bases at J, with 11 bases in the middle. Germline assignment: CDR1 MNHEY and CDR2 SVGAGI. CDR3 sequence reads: CASSYGGIRSGNTIYF. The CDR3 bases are TGTGCCAGCAGTTACGGGGGAATACGCTCTGGAAACACCATATATTTT.

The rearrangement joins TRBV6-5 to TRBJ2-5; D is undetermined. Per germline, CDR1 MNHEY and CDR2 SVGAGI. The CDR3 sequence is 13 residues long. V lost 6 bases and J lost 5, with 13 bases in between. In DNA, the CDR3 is TGTGCCAGCAGGGGATCTCTCCGGGAGACCCAGTACTTC. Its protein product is CASRGSLRETQYF.

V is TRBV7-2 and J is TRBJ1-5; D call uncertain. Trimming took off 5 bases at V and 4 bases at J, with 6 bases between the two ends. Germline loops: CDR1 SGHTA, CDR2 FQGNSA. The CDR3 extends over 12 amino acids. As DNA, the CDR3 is TGTGCCAGCAGCCTGTCGAATCAGCCCCAGCATTTT. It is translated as CASSLSNQPQHF.

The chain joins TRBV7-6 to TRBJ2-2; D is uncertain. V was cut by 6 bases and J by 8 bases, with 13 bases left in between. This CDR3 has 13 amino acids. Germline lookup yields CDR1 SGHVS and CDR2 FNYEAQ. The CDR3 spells CASSISLVGELFF. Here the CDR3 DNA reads TGTGCCAGCAGTATCTCTTTAGTTGGGGAGCTGTTTTTT.

The CDR3 DNA reads TGTGCCTGGACCAGGGGAGGCAATTCACCCCTCCACTTT. It encodes CAWTRGGNSPLHF. The chain uses TRBV30 and TRBJ1-6; D might be TRBD1 (6 bases). The CDR3 contains 13 residues. The V end was cut by 4 bases, the J end by 7 bases, with 11 bases between. The germline V gene has CDR1 GTSNPN and CDR2 SVGIG (reference sequence). Filled out from reference TRBV30 and TRBJ1-6, the complete variable domain reads SQTIHQWPATLVQPVGSPLSLECTVEGTSNPNLYWYRQAAGRGLQLLFYSVGIGQISSEVPQNLSASRPQDRQFILSSKKLLLSDSGFYLCAWTRGGNSPLHFGNGTRLTVT.

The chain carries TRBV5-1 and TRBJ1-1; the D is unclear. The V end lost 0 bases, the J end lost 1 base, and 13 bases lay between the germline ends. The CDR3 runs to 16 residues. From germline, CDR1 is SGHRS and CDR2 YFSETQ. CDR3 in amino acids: CASSLVGSGRNTEAFF. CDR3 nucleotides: TGCGCCAGCAGCTTGGTGGGATCCGGGAGGAACACTGAAGCTTTCTTT.

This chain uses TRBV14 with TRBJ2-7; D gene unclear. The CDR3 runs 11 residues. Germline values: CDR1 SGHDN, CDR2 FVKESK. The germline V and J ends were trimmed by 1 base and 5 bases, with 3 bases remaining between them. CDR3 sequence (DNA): TGTGCCAGCAGCCAAGTTAACGAGCAGTACTTC. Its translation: CASSQVNEQYF.

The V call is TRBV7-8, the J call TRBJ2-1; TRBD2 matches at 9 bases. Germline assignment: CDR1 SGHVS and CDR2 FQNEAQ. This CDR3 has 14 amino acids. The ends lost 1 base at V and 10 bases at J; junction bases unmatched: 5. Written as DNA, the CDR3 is TGTGCCAGCAGCTTAGGAGCGGGAGGAAGGGAGCAGTTCTTC. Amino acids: CASSLGAGGREQFF.

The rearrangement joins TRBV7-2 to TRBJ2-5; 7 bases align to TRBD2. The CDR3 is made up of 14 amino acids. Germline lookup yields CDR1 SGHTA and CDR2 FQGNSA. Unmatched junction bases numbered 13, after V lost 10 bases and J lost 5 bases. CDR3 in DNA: TGTGCCACAGGACTAGAGTTTCTTGTGGAGACCCAGTACTTC. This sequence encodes CATGLEFLVETQYF.

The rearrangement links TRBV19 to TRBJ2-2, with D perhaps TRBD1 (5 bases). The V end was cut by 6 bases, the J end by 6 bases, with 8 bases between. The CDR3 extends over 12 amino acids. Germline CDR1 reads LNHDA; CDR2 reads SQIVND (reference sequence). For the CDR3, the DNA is TGTGCCAGTAGCGTACAGGCCGGGGAGCTGTTTTTT. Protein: CASSVQAGELFF.

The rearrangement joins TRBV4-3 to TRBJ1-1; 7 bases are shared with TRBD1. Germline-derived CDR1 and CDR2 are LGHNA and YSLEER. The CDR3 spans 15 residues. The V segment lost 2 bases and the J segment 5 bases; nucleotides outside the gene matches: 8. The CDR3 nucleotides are TGCGCCAGCAGCCAATTCGAGGGGGCTCGGACTGAAGCTTTCTTT. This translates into CASSQFEGARTEAFF.

The CDR3 sequence: CSVEDGLFRGYTF. The CDR3 nucleotides are TGCAGCGTTGAAGATGGACTCTTCAGGGGCTACACCTTC. This rearrangement joins TRBV29-1 to TRBJ1-2; D is ambiguous. The germline V gene has CDR1 SQVTM and CDR2 ANQGSEA. CDR3 length equals 13 residues. V lost 0 bases, J lost 8 bases, and 13 bases lay in between.

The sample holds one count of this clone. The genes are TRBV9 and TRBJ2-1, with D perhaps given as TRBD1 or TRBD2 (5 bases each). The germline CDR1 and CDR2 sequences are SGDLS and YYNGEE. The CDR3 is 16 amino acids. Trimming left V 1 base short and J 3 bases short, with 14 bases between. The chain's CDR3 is CASSVSGTLNYNEQFF. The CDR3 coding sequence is TGTGCCAGCAGCGTATCCGGGACCCTGAACTACAATGAGCAGTTCTTC. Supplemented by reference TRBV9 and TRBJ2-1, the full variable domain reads DSGVTQTPKHLITATGQRVTLRCSPRSGDLSVYWYQQSLDQGLQFLIQYYNGEERAKGNILERFSAQQFPDLHSELNLSSLELGDSALYFCASSVSGTLNYNEQFFGPGTRLTVL.

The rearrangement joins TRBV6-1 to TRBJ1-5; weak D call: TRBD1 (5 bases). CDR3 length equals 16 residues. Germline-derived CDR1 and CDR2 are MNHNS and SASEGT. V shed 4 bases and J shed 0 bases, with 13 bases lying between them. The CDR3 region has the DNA TGTGCCAGCAGTGTCGGGACGGAGTATAGCAATCAGCCCCAGCATTTT. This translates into CASSVGTEYSNQPQHF.

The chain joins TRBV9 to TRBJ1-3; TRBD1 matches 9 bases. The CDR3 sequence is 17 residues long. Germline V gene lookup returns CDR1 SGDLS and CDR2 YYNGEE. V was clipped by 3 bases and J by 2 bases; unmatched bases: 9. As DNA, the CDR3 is TGTGCCAGCAGCGGAGCCGGGACAGGGCCCCCTGGAAACACCATATATTTT. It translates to CASSGAGTGPPGNTIYF.

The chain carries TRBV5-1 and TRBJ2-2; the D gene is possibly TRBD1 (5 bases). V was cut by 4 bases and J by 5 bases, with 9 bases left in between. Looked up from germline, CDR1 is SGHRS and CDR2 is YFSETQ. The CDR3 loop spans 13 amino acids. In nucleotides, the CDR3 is TGCGCCAGCAGCCTAGGGGAAACCGGGGAGCTGTTTTTT. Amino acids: CASSLGETGELFF.

The CDR3 reads CASSRTGAEAFF. The DNA for the CDR3 is TGTGCCAGCAGCCGGACAGGGGCTGAAGCTTTCTTT. The chain links TRBV5-5 to TRBJ1-1; 9 bases agree with TRBD1. This CDR3 has 12 amino acids. Germline lookup yields CDR1 SGHKS and CDR2 YYEKEE (reference sequence). Trimming removed 4 bases from V and 6 bases from J; junction bases left unmatched: 1. Supplemented by reference TRBV5-5 and TRBJ1-1, the full variable domain reads DAGVTQSPTHLIKTRGQQVTLRCSPISGHKSVSWYQQVLGQGPQFIFQYYEKEERGRGNFPDRFSARQFPNYSSELNVNALLLGDSALYLCASSRTGAEAFFGQGTRLTVV.

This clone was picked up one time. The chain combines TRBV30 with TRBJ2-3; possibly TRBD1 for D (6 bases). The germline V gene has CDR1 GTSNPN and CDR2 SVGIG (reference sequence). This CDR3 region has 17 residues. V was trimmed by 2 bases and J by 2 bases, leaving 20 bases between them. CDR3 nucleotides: TGTGCCTGGAGTATCCTTCAGGGGCTGCCAGTCACAGATACGCAGTATTTT. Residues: CAWSILQGLPVTDTQYF.

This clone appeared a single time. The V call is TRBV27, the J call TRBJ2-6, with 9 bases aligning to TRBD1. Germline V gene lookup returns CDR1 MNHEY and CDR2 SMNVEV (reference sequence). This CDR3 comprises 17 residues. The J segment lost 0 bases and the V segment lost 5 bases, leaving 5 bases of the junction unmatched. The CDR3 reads CASSKDRGGSGANVLTF. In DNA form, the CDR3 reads TGTGCCAGCAGTAAGGACAGGGGCGGCTCTGGGGCCAACGTCCTGACTTTC.

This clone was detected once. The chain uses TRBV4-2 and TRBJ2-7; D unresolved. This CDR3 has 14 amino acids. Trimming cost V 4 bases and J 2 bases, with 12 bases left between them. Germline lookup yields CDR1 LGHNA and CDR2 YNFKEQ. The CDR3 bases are TGTGCCAGCAGCCCCCTAAGGTCCGCCTACGAGCAGTACTTC. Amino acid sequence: CASSPLRSAYEQYF.

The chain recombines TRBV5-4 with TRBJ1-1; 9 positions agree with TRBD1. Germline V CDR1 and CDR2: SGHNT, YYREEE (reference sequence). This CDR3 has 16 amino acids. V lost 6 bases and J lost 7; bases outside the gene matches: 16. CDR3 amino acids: CASILTLNRGRGEAFF. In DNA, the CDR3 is TGTGCCAGCATCCTCACGTTGAACAGGGGGCGAGGTGAAGCTTTCTTT.